This entry is about one T cell receptor (beta chain). Its antigen is unidentified. The entry originates in a study of cytomegalovirus exposure and HLA in healthy donors. Whole-study results and caveats: Available immune exposure information covered CMV serostatus only. For most TCR beta V segments, an earlier analysis put the productive rate at about 87% or about 30% of the time. Accurate prediction of HLA-A and HLA-B alleles (for most subjects) was reportedly achieved from TCR beta sequences.

Primers: 60 Vbeta forward and 13 Jbeta reverse. TCRdb's table, derived via immunoSEQ multiplex PCR, lists solely in-frame clones and lacks some. Of under 200,000 clones listed, roughly three quarters are singletons. V was pared by 5 bases and J by 9 bases, with 17 bases between. Germline V gene data show CDR1 as SEHNR and CDR2 as FQNEAQ (reference sequence). CDR3 size: 14 residues. V usage is TRBV7-9 and J usage is TRBJ2-1, with D possibly matching TRBD1 (6 bases). The sample was PBMCs. This sequence originates from a woman between 50 and 59 years old in good health and CMV-seronegative. In DNA form, the CDR3 reads TGTGCCAGCAGCAGACGGGACAAAGGCCTTGAGCAGTTCTTC. This gives the protein CASSRRDKGLEQFF.